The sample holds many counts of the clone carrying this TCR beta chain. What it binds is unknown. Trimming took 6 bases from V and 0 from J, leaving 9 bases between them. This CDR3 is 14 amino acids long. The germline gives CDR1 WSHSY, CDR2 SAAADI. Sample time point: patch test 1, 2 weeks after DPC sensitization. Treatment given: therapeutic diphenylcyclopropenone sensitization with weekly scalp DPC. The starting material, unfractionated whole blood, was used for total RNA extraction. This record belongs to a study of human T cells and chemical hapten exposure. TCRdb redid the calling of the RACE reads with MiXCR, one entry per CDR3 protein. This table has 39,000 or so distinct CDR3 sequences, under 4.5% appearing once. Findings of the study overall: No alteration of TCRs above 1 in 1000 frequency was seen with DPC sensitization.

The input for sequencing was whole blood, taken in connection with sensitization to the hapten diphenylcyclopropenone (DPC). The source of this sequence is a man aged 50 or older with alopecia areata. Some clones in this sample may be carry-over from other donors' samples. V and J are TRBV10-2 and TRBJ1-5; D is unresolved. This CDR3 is CASRPGYSNQPQHF. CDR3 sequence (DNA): TGCGCCAGCAGACCGGGTTATAGCAATCAGCCCCAGCATTTT.